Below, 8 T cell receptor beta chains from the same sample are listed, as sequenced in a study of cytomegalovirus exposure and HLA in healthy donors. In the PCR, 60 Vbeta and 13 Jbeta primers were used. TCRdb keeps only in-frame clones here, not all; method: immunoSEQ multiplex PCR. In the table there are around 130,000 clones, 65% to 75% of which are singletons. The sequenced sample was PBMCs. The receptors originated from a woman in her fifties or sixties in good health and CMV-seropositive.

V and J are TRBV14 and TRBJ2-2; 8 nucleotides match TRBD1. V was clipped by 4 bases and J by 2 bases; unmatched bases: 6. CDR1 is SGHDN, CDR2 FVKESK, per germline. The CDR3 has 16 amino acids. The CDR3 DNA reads TGTGCCAGCAGCCGGGAGACAGGGGCTAACACCGGGGAGCTGTTTTTT. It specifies CASSRETGANTGELFF.

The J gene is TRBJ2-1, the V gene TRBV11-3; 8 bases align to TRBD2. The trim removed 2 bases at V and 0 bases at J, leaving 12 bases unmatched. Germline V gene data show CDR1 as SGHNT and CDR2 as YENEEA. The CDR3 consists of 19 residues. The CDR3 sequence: CASSLSLSGALSSYNEQFF. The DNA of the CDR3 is TGTGCCAGCAGCTTAAGTCTTAGCGGGGCCCTGAGCTCCTACAATGAGCAGTTCTTC.

This chain's CDR3 is CASSERTSRVGDTQYF. The CDR3 DNA sequence: TGTGCCAGCAGCGAAAGAACTAGCCGGGTGGGTGATACGCAGTATTTT. V is TRBV2 and J is TRBJ2-3; D may be TRBD2 (6 bases). V dropped 6 bases and J dropped 6 bases, with 22 bases sitting between them. CDR1 and CDR2 from the germline V gene are SNHLY and FYNNEI. This CDR3 has 16 residues.

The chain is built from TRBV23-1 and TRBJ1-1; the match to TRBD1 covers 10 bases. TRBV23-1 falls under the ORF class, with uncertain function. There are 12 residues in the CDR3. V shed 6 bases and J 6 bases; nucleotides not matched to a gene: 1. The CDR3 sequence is CASRGTGAEAFF. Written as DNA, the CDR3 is TGCGCCAGCAGAGGGACAGGGGCTGAAGCTTTCTTT.

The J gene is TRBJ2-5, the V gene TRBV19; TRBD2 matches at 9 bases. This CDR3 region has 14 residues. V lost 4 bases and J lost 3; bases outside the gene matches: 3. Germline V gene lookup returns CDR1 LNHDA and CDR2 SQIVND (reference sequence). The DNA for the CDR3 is TGTGCCAGTAGTACCCTAGCGGGGAAAGAGACCCAGTACTTC. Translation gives CASSTLAGKETQYF.

CDR3 region: CASSLGLKEQFF. As DNA, the CDR3 is TGCGCCAGCAGCTTGGGACTTAAGGAGCAGTTCTTC. The V and J genes are TRBV5-1 and TRBJ2-1; unclear D gene. The CDR3 contains 12 residues. Germline V gene lookup returns CDR1 SGHRS and CDR2 YFSETQ. Trimming removed 0 bases at V and 10 bases at J, with 8 bases between.

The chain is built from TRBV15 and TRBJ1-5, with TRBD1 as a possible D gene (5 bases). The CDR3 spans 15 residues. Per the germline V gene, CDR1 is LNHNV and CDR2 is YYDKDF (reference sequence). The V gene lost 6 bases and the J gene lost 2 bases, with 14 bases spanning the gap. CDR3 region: CATRSGGWGNQPQHF. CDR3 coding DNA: TGTGCCACCAGGTCCGGGGGTTGGGGCAATCAGCCCCAGCATTTT.

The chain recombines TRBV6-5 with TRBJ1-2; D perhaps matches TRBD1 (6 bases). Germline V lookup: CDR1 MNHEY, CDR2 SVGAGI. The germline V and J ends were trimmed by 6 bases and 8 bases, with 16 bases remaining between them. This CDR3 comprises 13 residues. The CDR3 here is CASSVGAGRGYTF. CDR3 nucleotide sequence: TGTGCCAGCAGCGTGGGGGCAGGGCGAGGCTACACCTTC.